The 9 T cell receptor beta chains presented below share a single source sample, sequenced in a study of blood T cell repertoires in COVID-19. Clones were sequenced by immunoSEQ multiplex PCR, and TCRdb holds only the in-frame ones, with some missing. Of over 200,000 clones in the sample, over 75% were seen once. Sequences were obtained from peripheral blood. The receptor source for this set is a human donor in a cohort sampled during active COVID-19.

This clone was counted a few times. V usage is TRBV28 and J usage is TRBJ2-7, with 11 bases fitting TRBD2. The junction had 6 bases not matched to a gene; V was cut back by 4 bases and J by 1 base. CDR1 and CDR2 from the germline V gene are MDHEN and SYDVKM. This CDR3 contains 16 residues. The CDR3 DNA is TGTGCCAGCAGTTCATTACTAGCGGGAGTTTCCTACGAGCAGTACTTC. It specifies CASSSLLAGVSYEQYF. Full variable domain (outside the CDR3, taken from reference TRBV28 and TRBJ2-7): DVKVTQSSRYLVKRTGEKVFLECVQDMDHENMFWYRQDPGLGLRLIYFSYDVKMKEKGDIPEGYSVSREKKERFSLILESASTNQTSMYLCASSSLLAGVSYEQYFGPGTRLTVT.

This chain connects TRBV7-9 to TRBJ1-5; D is possibly TRBD1 (6 bases). V was trimmed by 2 bases and J by 2 bases, leaving 10 bases between them. CDR3 length: 15 residues. Germline V gene data show CDR1 as SEHNR and CDR2 as FQNEAQ (reference sequence). The CDR3 DNA follows: TGTGCCAGCAGCTTAAACAGGGTAGGCAATCAGCCCCAGCATTTT. It codes for CASSLNRVGNQPQHF. The full variable domain, completed using reference TRBV7-9 and TRBJ1-5, is DTGVSQNPRHKITKRGQNVTFRCDPISEHNRLYWYRQTLGQGPEFLTYFQNEAQLEKSRLLSDRFSAERPKGSFSTLEIQRTEQGDSAMYLCASSLNRVGNQPQHFGDGTRLSIL.

The CDR3 is CASSPITTTSVNYEQYF. As DNA, the CDR3 is TGTGCCAGCAGTCCAATTACCACGACTAGCGTGAACTACGAGCAGTACTTC. This chain joins TRBV6-2 or TRBV6-3 and TRBJ2-7; 8 nucleotides line up with TRBD2. The CDR3 extends over 17 amino acids. The germline gives CDR1 MNHEY, CDR2 SVGEGT. Trimming cost V 5 bases and J 3 bases; bases outside gene matches: 15.

V and J are TRBV10-3 and TRBJ1-6, with 8 bases fitting TRBD1. Germline V gives CDR1 ENHRY, CDR2 SYGVKD. V trimming: 2 bases; J trimming: 9 bases; junction bases outside the gene matches: 3. The CDR3 contains 14 residues. The CDR3 DNA reads as TGTGCCATCAGTGAGGGACAGGGAAGTTCACCCCTCCACTTT. Encoded protein: CAISEGQGSSPLHF.

This chain links TRBV9 with TRBJ1-5; D not resolved. CDR1 and CDR2 from the germline V gene are SGDLS and YYNGEE. The CDR3 sequence is 15 residues long. Trimming removed 2 bases at V and 1 base at J, with 10 bases between. In DNA, the CDR3 is TGTGCCAGCAGCGTGGAGGGAAGGAGCAATCAGCCCCAGCATTTT. Amino acid sequence: CASSVEGRSNQPQHF.

In this sample, this clone turned up once. This chain uses TRBV5-1 with TRBJ1-4; 7 positions agree with TRBD1. The CDR3 totals 16 residues. V was clipped by 2 bases and J by 0 bases; unmatched bases: 4. Germline V lookup: CDR1 SGHRS, CDR2 YFSETQ. The CDR3 coding sequence is TGCGCCAGCAGCTTTACAGGGGTCGCAACTAATGAAAAACTGTTTTTT. Translation gives CASSFTGVATNEKLFF.

V and J are TRBV3-1 (or the pseudogene TRBV3-2) and TRBJ2-7; 9 bases align to TRBD2. J lost 1 base, V lost 4 bases, and 14 bases had no gene match. Germline V gene lookup returns CDR1 LGHDT and CDR2 YNNKEL (reference sequence). The CDR3 consists of 18 residues. CDR3 loop: CASSPPFPATSGSYEQYF. Here the CDR3 DNA reads TGTGCCAGCAGCCCTCCTTTCCCTGCGACTAGCGGTTCCTACGAGCAGTACTTC.

This sequence joins TRBV28 and TRBJ1-2; 10 bases are a match to TRBD1. This CDR3 region has 14 residues. The J segment lost 7 bases and the V segment lost 7 bases, leaving 9 bases of the junction unmatched. Germline loops: CDR1 MDHEN, CDR2 SYDVKM. The CDR3 spells CASTLGTGARGYTF. As DNA, the CDR3 is TGTGCCAGCACCCTCGGGACAGGGGCGCGTGGCTACACCTTC.

The chain recombines TRBV9 with TRBJ2-5; D is unresolved. The germline V and J ends were trimmed by 4 bases and 5 bases, with 9 bases remaining between them. The germline CDR1 and CDR2 sequences are SGDLS and YYNGEE. The CDR3 is 12 amino acids. DNA of the CDR3: TGTGCCAGCAGCCCCCGCGGTGAGACCCAGTACTTC. This sequence encodes CASSPRGETQYF.